This T cell receptor beta chain derives from a study of T-cell memory formation after mild COVID-19. Study-level information: TCR clusters were mostly donor specific.

Overall study results and limits: Clones shrinking from day 15 to 85 showed even CD4/CD8 mixes; later expanders tilted CD4+. Some clones that responded were present in memory (sampled pre-infection), which suggests cross-reactive memory joined.

Remarks on this clonotype: The antigen remains undetermined.

TCR alpha and TCR beta cDNA libraries carrying sample barcodes and UMIs were produced by 5'RACE using constant-segment primers. TCRdb re-derived calls from the 5' RACE reads in MiXCR, one entry per CDR3 protein. Of just over 150,000 distinct CDR3 sequences in the sample, roughly 31% were seen once. This CDR3 region has 13 residues. The ends were cut back, 5 bases at V and 7 bases at J, with 17 bases in the middle. From germline, CDR1 is DFQATT and CDR2 SNEGSKA (reference sequence). This clonotype was sampled from an adult woman who had mild COVID-19 (a few samples of this study predate the infection). Cell type and time point are not known. The chain combines TRBV20-1 with TRBJ2-5; no clear D. Sequenced input: PBMCs or a T cell subset sorted from them (not recorded which). The CDR3 spells CSASFRRLGTQYF. The CDR3 DNA sequence: TGCAGTGCTTCCTTTCGGCGGCTCGGGACCCAGTACTTC.